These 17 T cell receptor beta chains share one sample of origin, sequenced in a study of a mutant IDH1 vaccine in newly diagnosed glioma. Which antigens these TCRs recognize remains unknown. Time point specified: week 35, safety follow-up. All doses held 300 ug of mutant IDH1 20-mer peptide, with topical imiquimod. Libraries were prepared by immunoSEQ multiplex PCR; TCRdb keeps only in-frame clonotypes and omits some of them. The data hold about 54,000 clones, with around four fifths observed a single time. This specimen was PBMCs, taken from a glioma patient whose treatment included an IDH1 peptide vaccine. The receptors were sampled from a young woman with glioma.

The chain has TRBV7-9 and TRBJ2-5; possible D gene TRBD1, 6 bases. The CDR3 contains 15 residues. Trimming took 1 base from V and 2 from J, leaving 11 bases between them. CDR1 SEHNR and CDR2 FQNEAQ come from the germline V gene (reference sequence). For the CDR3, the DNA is TGTGCCAGCAGCTTAGAAACAGGGCCACAAGAGACCCAGTACTTC. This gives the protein CASSLETGPQETQYF.

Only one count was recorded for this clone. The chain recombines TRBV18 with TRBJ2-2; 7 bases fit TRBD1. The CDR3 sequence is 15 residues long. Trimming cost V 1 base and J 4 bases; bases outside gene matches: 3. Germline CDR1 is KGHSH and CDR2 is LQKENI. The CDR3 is CASSPRQGGTGELFF. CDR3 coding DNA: TGTGCCAGCTCACCACGACAGGGCGGCACCGGGGAGCTGTTTTTT.

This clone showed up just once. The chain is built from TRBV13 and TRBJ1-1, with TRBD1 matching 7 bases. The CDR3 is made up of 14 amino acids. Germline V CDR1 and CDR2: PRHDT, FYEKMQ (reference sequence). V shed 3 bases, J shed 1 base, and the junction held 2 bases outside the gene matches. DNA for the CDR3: TGTGCCAGCAGCTTCCGGACAGGGAACACTGAAGCTTTCTTT. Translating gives CASSFRTGNTEAFF.

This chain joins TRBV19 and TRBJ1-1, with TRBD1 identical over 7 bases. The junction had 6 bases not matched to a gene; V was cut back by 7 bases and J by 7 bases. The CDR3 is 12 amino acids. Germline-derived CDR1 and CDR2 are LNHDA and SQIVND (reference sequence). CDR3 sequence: CASTRDSFEAFF. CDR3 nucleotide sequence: TGTGCCAGTACCCGGGACAGTTTTGAAGCTTTCTTT.

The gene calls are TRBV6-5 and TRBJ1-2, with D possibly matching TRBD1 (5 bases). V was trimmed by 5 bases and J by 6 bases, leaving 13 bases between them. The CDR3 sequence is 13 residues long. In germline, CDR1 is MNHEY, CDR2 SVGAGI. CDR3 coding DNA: TGTGCCAGCAGTGTAGACAGTCAACATGGCTACACCTTC. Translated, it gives CASSVDSQHGYTF.

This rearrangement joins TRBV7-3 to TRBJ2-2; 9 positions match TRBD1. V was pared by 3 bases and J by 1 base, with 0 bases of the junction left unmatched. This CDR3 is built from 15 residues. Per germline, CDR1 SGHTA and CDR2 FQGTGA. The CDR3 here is CASSLGQGNTGELFF. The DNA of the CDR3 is TGTGCCAGCAGCTTGGGACAGGGGAACACCGGGGAGCTGTTTTTT. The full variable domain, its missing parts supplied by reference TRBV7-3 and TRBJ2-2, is GAGVSQTPSNKVTEKGKYVELRCDPISGHTALYWYRQSLGQGPEFLIYFQGTGAADDSGLPNDRFFAVRPEGSVSTLKIQRTERGDSAVYLCASSLGQGNTGELFFGEGSRLTVL.

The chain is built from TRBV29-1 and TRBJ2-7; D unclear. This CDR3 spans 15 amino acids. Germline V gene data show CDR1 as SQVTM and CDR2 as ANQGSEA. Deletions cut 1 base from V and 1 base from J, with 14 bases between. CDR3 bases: TGCAGCGTTGAAGTCCCAGGTGTCAGGTCCTACGAGCAGTACTTC. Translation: CSVEVPGVRSYEQYF.

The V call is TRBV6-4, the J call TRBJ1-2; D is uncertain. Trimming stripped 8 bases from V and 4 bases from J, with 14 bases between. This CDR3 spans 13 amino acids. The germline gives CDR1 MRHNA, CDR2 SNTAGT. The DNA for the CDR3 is TGTGCCAGCGGCGGTGGGGTCGCCTATGGCTACACCTTC. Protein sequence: CASGGGVAYGYTF.

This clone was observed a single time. This CDR3 reads CASSLDMRRENSPLHF. For the CDR3, the DNA is TGTGCCAGCAGCTTAGACATGCGCAGAGAAAATTCACCCCTCCACTTT. The chain joins TRBV7-6 to TRBJ1-6; D remains ambiguous. Deletions cut 1 base from V and 7 bases from J, with 14 bases between. In germline, CDR1 is SGHVS, CDR2 FNYEAQ. This CDR3 spans 16 amino acids.

CDR3 DNA: TGTGCCAGCAGCTCTTGGACTAGCAGCCACACAGATACGCAGTATTTT. Its protein is CASSSWTSSHTDTQYF. The rearrangement uses TRBV11-3 and TRBJ2-3; 8 bases agree with TRBD2. Trimming at V came to 4 bases and at J to 2 bases, leaving 8 bases not matched to a gene. CDR1 SGHNT and CDR2 YENEEA come from the germline V gene. CDR3 size: 16 residues.

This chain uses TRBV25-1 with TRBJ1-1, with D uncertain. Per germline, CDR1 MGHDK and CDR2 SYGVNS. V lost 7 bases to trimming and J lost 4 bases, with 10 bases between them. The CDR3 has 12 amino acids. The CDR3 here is CASMEGFTEAFF. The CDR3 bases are TGTGCCAGCATGGAGGGTTTCACTGAAGCTTTCTTT. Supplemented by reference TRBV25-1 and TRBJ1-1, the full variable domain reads EADIYQTPRYLVIGTGKKITLECSQTMGHDKMYWYQQDPGMELHLIHYSYGVNSTEKGDLSSESTVSRIRTEHFPLTLESARPSHTSQYLCASMEGFTEAFFGQGTRLTVV.

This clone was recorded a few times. In nucleotides, the CDR3 is TGTGCCAGCAGCCTCCGCGGGTCCTCTGGGGAAAAACTGTTTTTT. This gives the protein CASSLRGSSGEKLFF. The chain uses TRBV7-9 and TRBJ1-4; D ambiguous. The V gene lost 5 bases and the J gene lost 8 bases, with 18 bases spanning the gap. Germline V gives CDR1 SEHNR, CDR2 FQNEAQ (reference sequence). This CDR3 is 15 amino acids long.

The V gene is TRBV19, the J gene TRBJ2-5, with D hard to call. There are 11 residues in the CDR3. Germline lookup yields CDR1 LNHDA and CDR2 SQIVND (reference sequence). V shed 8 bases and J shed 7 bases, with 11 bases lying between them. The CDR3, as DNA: TGTGCCAGTGGCGCAGGATGGACCCAGTACTTC. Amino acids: CASGAGWTQYF. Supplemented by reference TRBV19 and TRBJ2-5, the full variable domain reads DGGITQSPKYLFRKEGQNVTLSCEQNLNHDAMYWYRQDPGQGLRLIYYSQIVNDFQKGDIAEGYSVSREKKESFPLTVTSAQKNPTAFYLCASGAGWTQYFGPGTRLLVL.

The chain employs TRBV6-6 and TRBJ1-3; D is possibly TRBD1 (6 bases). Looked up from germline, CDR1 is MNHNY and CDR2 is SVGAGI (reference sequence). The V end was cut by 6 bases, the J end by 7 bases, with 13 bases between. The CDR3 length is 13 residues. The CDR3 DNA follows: TGTGCCAGCAGGGAGGGGGGGTCGAACACCATATATTTT. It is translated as CASREGGSNTIYF.

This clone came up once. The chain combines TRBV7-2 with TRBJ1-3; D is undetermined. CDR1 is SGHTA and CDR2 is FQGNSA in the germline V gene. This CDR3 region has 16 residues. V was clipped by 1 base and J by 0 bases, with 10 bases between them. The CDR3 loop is CASSLGAGFSGNTIYF. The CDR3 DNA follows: TGTGCCAGCAGCTTAGGGGCCGGATTCTCTGGAAACACCATATATTTT.

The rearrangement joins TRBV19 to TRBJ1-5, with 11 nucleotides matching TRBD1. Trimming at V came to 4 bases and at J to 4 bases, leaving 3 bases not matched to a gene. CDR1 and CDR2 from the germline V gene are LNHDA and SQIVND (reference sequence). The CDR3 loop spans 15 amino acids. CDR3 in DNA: TGTGCCAGTAGTAGGGGACAGGGGGTTAATCAGCCCCAGCATTTT. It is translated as CASSRGQGVNQPQHF.

The CDR3 region is CASSIFRSPQGPTNYGYTF. CDR3 bases: TGTGCCAGTAGTATTTTTAGGAGTCCGCAGGGCCCAACTAACTATGGCTACACCTTC. The chain links TRBV19 to TRBJ1-2, with D possibly TRBD1 on 5 matching bases. Trimming removed 3 bases from V and 0 bases from J, with 23 bases in between. The germline CDR1 and CDR2 sequences are LNHDA and SQIVND (reference sequence). The length of the CDR3 is 19 residues.